This passage covers 21 T cell receptor beta chains from one sample sequenced in a study of Graves' ophthalmopathy and Graves' hyperthyroidism. Transcripts of RNA were the source for amplifying TCR beta CDR3 regions. Following a first-round RT-PCR that used HTBI primers, a second-round multiplex PCR was carried out. From the multiplex PCR reads, TCRdb called clonotypes with MiXCR, one entry per CDR3 protein. Of about 210,000 distinct CDR3 sequences in the sample, less than 30% are singletons; the top ten hold approximately 9.6%. Sequencing was performed on peripheral blood. The source of these receptors is a man aged 50 to 59 with Graves' ophthalmopathy.

This chain uses TRBV28 with TRBJ1-6; possibly TRBD1 for D (5 bases). The length of the CDR3 is 18 residues. With 5 bases removed from V and 2 bases from J, the gap between germline ends came to 19 bases. Germline V CDR1 and CDR2: MDHEN, SYDVKM. CDR3 sequence: CASSPPLGTSTYNSPLHF. The CDR3 DNA sequence: TGTGCCAGCAGTCCGCCCCTAGGGACTAGCACCTATAATTCACCCCTCCACTTT.

This chain joins TRBV28 and TRBJ2-5, with 10 bases identical to TRBD2. With V trimmed by 3 bases and J by 4 bases, 11 bases remained unmatched. This CDR3 region has 17 residues. CDR1 and CDR2 from the germline V gene are MDHEN and SYDVKM. Here the CDR3 DNA reads TGTGCCAGCAGTTTCCCCCTAAGCGGGAGGGCCCCAGAGACCCAGTACTTC. This gives the protein CASSFPLSGRAPETQYF.

This clonotype has a count of ten or more. The chain recombines TRBV4-2 with TRBJ2-7; D gene ambiguous. The CDR3 is made up of 15 amino acids. The V end was cut by 1 base, the J end by 0 bases, with 10 bases between. The germline V gene encodes CDR1 LGHNA and CDR2 YNFKEQ. CDR3 in amino acids: CASSQVARGSYEQYF. In DNA, the CDR3 is TGTGCCAGCAGCCAAGTGGCGCGAGGCTCCTACGAGCAGTACTTC.

J is TRBJ2-7 and V is TRBV6-1; 8 bases match TRBD2. The junction had 13 bases not matched to a gene; V was cut back by 4 bases and J by 2 bases. The germline gives CDR1 MNHNS, CDR2 SASEGT. The CDR3 extends over 17 amino acids. The CDR3 DNA sequence: TGTGCCAGCAGTGTACGTGGTAGCGGGGCGGGAACCTACGAGCAGTACTTC. Translated, it gives CASSVRGSGAGTYEQYF.

This sequence joins TRBV3-1 and TRBJ1-1; no clear D gene. Germline CDR1 and CDR2: LGHDT and YNNKEL (reference sequence). Trimming shortened V by 3 bases and J by 4 bases, and 9 bases separated the two germline ends. This CDR3 region has 13 residues. The CDR3 spells CASSQGIGTEAFF. Written as DNA, the CDR3 is TGTGCCAGCAGCCAGGGAATCGGCACTGAAGCTTTCTTT.

This clonotype was counted ten times or more. This chain connects TRBV9 to TRBJ2-7, with TRBD2 matching 14 bases. Trimming took 2 bases from V and 6 from J; bases not matched to a gene: 7. This CDR3 contains 16 residues. CDR1 SGDLS and CDR2 YYNGEE come from the germline V gene. CDR3 coding DNA: TGTGCCAGCAGCGTTTGGGAAGGACTAGCGGGAGGCGAGCAGTACTTC. Residues: CASSVWEGLAGGEQYF.

Many counts were recorded for this clonotype. This sequence joins TRBV28 and TRBJ2-7, with 10 bases identical to TRBD1. Germline CDR1 MDHEN, CDR2 SYDVKM. After removal of 3 bases from V and 4 bases from J, the junction contained 0 bases not matched to a gene. The CDR3 covers 13 residues. CDR3 in amino acids: CASSLDRGYEQYF. In DNA, the CDR3 is TGTGCCAGCAGTTTGGACAGGGGGTACGAGCAGTACTTC.

This clonotype was counted many times. A much larger clone is a single base away; this may be a read error. The V and J genes are TRBV20-1 and TRBJ2-7; TRBD2 might be the D (6 bases). The CDR3 spans 14 residues. Germline V CDR1 and CDR2: DFQATT, SNEGSKA (reference sequence). The CDR3 loop is CSASYFTETGEQCF. The CDR3 nucleotides read TGCAGTGCTAGTTATTTCACCGAGACGGGGGAGCAGTGCTTC.

V is TRBV12-3 or TRBV12-4 and J is TRBJ2-7; 8 bases align to TRBD1. This CDR3 is built from 14 residues. Trimming took 10 bases from V and 8 from J; bases not matched to a gene: 16. CDR3 amino acids: CATLSGTGDFKQYF. DNA for the CDR3: TGTGCCACTCTCTCCGGGACAGGCGATTTCAAGCAGTACTTC.

This clonotype occurred many times. V and J are TRBV6-2 or TRBV6-3 and TRBJ2-7, with TRBD1 matching 9 bases. This CDR3 spans 16 amino acids. Unmatched junction bases numbered 9, after V lost 4 bases and J lost 2 bases. Germline-derived CDR1 and CDR2 are MNHEY and SVGEGT. This CDR3 reads CASSSFSGTGPYEQYF. The CDR3 DNA follows: TGTGCCAGCAGTTCGTTCTCCGGGACAGGGCCCTACGAGCAGTACTTC.

The sample holds many counts of this clonotype. The chain joins TRBV5-1 to TRBJ1-1; D not certain. The V end lost 0 bases, the J end lost 10 bases, and 16 bases lay between the germline ends. CDR1 SGHRS and CDR2 YFSETQ come from the germline V gene. This CDR3 contains 14 residues. The CDR3: CASSLEASLHGAFF. The CDR3 nucleotides read TGCGCCAGCAGCTTGGAGGCCTCACTACACGGAGCTTTCTTT.

This clonotype appeared many times. The chain carries TRBV19 and TRBJ2-7; TRBD1 or TRBD2 may be the D gene (5 bases each). The V and J ends lost 3 bases and 2 bases respectively, with 11 bases between them. CDR3 length: 14 residues. In germline, CDR1 is LNHDA, CDR2 SQIVND (reference sequence). Here the CDR3 reads CASSIGTQTYEQYF. The CDR3 DNA reads as TGTGCCAGTAGTATCGGGACCCAAACCTACGAGCAGTACTTC.

This clonotype has ten or more counts. The V gene is TRBV7-2, the J gene TRBJ2-3, with 9 bases fitting TRBD1. CDR1 is SGHTA and CDR2 is FQGNSA in the germline V gene. The junction had 9 bases not matched to a gene; V was cut back by 5 bases and J by 6 bases. This CDR3 is 15 amino acids long. The CDR3 bases are TGTGCCAGCAGCACCGGACAGGGGATGAGGGATACGCAGTATTTT. Encoded protein: CASSTGQGMRDTQYF.

V is TRBV7-3 and J is TRBJ2-5; D is undetermined. The CDR3 totals 13 residues. Trimming removed 0 bases at V and 4 bases at J, with 6 bases between. CDR1 is SGHTA and CDR2 is FQGTGA in the germline V gene. CDR3 DNA sequence: TGTGCCAGCAGCTTAACAGTTGCAGAGACCCAGTACTTC. Translating it yields CASSLTVAETQYF.

This clonotype was seen at least ten times. The chain employs TRBV6-2 or TRBV6-3 and TRBJ2-7; TRBD1 or TRBD2 may be the D gene (5 bases each). Trimming took 0 bases from V and 3 from J, leaving 15 bases between them. Germline-derived CDR1 and CDR2 are MNHEY and SVGEGT. The CDR3 contains 16 residues. The CDR3 sequence: CASSYSSGDLFYEQYF. For the CDR3, the DNA is TGTGCCAGCAGTTACTCGTCCGGGGACCTCTTCTACGAGCAGTACTTC.

This clonotype was counted ten times or more. V usage is TRBV20-1 and J usage is TRBJ1-5; TRBD1 matches at 10 bases. V shed 6 bases, J shed 3 bases, and the junction held 8 bases outside the gene matches. CDR3 length equals 15 residues. CDR1 and CDR2 from the germline V gene are DFQATT and SNEGSKA (reference sequence). The CDR3 is CSAVDRGPLNQPQHF. DNA for the CDR3: TGCAGTGCAGTTGACAGGGGGCCCCTCAATCAGCCCCAGCATTTT.

Ten or more counts support this clonotype. The chain is built from TRBV20-1 and TRBJ2-7; TRBD1 aligns across 9 bases. Germline V lookup: CDR1 DFQATT, CDR2 SNEGSKA (reference sequence). V lost 5 bases, J lost 5 bases, and 10 bases stayed unmatched. The CDR3 is 14 residues long. For the CDR3, the DNA is TGCAGTGCTGCCACAGGGGGCGCGTACAACGAGCAGTACTTC. Encoded protein: CSAATGGAYNEQYF.

This clonotype was picked up many times. The chain links TRBV28 to TRBJ2-5; 10 nucleotides align to TRBD1. The CDR3 consists of 16 residues. The germline V gene encodes CDR1 MDHEN and CDR2 SYDVKM. J lost 4 bases, V lost 2 bases, and 7 bases had no gene match. The CDR3 bases are TGTGCCAGCAGTTTAGCTGGGACAGGGGAACGAGAGACCCAGTACTTC. Protein product: CASSLAGTGERETQYF.

This clonotype appeared many times. The V and J genes are TRBV11-2 and TRBJ1-1; the D gene is possibly TRBD1 (5 bases). V lost 1 base, J lost 1 base, and 10 bases lay in between. Germline lookup yields CDR1 SGHAT and CDR2 FQNNGV. The CDR3 has 15 amino acids. The CDR3, as DNA: TGTGCCAGCAGCTTAGGACTTGGGGGGAACACTGAAGCTTTCTTT. This codes for CASSLGLGGNTEAFF.

This rearrangement joins TRBV5-1 to TRBJ2-7; 7 bases are a match to TRBD1. This CDR3 is 17 amino acids long. The germline V gene has CDR1 SGHRS and CDR2 YFSETQ. J gave up 2 bases and V 3 bases, and 14 bases lay outside the gene matches. In nucleotides, the CDR3 is TGCGCCAGCAGCTACGGACAGGTTCGCCAAACCCCCTACGAGCAGTACTTC. As protein: CASSYGQVRQTPYEQYF.

This clonotype was found a few times. The gene calls are TRBV6-1 and TRBJ1-6; 7 nucleotides agree with TRBD1. Looked up from germline, CDR1 is MNHNS and CDR2 is SASEGT. Trimming at V came to 7 bases and at J to 6 bases, leaving 6 bases not matched to a gene. CDR3 length equals 14 residues. CDR3 nucleotides: TGTGCCAGCACCCGACAGGGACTTAATTCACCCCTCCACTTT. Translating gives CASTRQGLNSPLHF.